Shown below are 25 T cell receptor beta chains from a single sample sequenced in a study of blood T cell repertoires in COVID-19. Sequenced by immunoSEQ multiplex PCR; TCRdb stores in-frame clones only, minus some. Of approximately 25,000 clones listed, approximately 80% are singletons. The sequenced sample was peripheral blood. Receptors originate from a woman at least 80 years old with acute or convalescent COVID-19.

The rearrangement links TRBV24-1 to TRBJ2-1; 7 nucleotides match TRBD2. The CDR3 runs to 14 residues. After removal of 1 base from V and 8 bases from J, the junction contained 4 bases not matched to a gene. Germline CDR1 is KGHDR and CDR2 is SFDVKD. In DNA form, the CDR3 reads TGTGCCACCAGTGATTTCTGGGGGAGGGATGAGCAGTTCTTC. Translated, it gives CATSDFWGRDEQFF.

The V gene is TRBV9, the J gene TRBJ2-3; tentative D call: TRBD2 (6 bases). V lost 4 bases and J 4 bases, leaving 13 bases between the germline ends. There are 14 residues in the CDR3. Germline V CDR1 and CDR2: SGDLS, YYNGEE. The CDR3 region is CASSSRGSADTQYF. In nucleotides, the CDR3 is TGTGCCAGCAGCAGCCGGGGGTCGGCAGATACGCAGTATTTT.

This sequence joins TRBV11-2 and TRBJ2-4; 9 nucleotides line up with TRBD2. CDR1 SGHAT and CDR2 FQNNGV come from the germline V gene. J was trimmed by 2 bases and V by 2 bases; bases with no gene match: 10. This CDR3 comprises 18 residues. CDR3 nucleotide sequence: TGTGCCAGCAGCTTATACGGGACTAGCCCGTCGACCAAAAACATTCAGTACTTC. Its protein product is CASSLYGTSPSTKNIQYF.

The genes are TRBV4-3 and TRBJ2-7, with D perhaps matching TRBD1 (6 bases). The germline V gene has CDR1 LGHNA and CDR2 YSLEER. V was cut by 1 base and J by 2 bases, with 12 bases left in between. The CDR3 is 15 amino acids. Here the CDR3 reads CASSQGIGGTYEQYF. The DNA of the CDR3 is TGCGCCAGCAGCCAAGGTATAGGGGGAACCTACGAGCAGTACTTC.

The chain carries TRBV28 and TRBJ1-1, with 7 bases that match TRBD1. Germline CDR1 MDHEN, CDR2 SYDVKM. CDR3 length: 14 amino acids. The V gene end was trimmed by 6 bases and the J gene end by 6 bases; junction bases not matched to a gene: 10. CDR3 coding DNA: TGTGCCAGCAGCACGACAGGGTATAACCCTGAAGCTTTCTTT. Its translation is CASSTTGYNPEAFF.

The chain employs TRBV20-1 and TRBJ2-7; D unclear. The CDR3 consists of 14 residues. Germline V gene sequence: CDR1 DFQATT, CDR2 SNEGSKA (reference sequence). Trimming cost V 3 bases and J 2 bases, with 14 bases left between them. The CDR3 DNA follows: TGCAGTGCTAGTTCCGGGTCCCTAACCTACGAGCAGTACTTC. It is translated as CSASSGSLTYEQYF.

The chain has TRBV18 and TRBJ1-2; 11 bases match TRBD1. V lost 3 bases and J lost 8; bases outside the gene matches: 14. The CDR3 contains 17 residues. Germline V gene data show CDR1 as KGHSH and CDR2 as LQKENI. Here the CDR3 reads CASSPLGQGASEEGYTF. CDR3 in DNA: TGTGCCAGCTCACCTCTCGGACAGGGGGCCTCCGAGGAAGGCTACACCTTC.

The chain joins TRBV5-1 to TRBJ1-1; 7 bases line up with TRBD1. The V gene's germline CDR1 is SGHRS and CDR2 YFSETQ. V shed 0 bases, J shed 5 bases, and the junction held 7 bases outside the gene matches. The CDR3 consists of 15 residues. The DNA of the CDR3 is TGCGCCAGCAGCTTGGGACAGGGAGCCAAGACTGAAGCTTTCTTT. This codes for CASSLGQGAKTEAFF.

The V call is TRBV2, the J call TRBJ1-4, with 9 bases that match TRBD1. Looked up from germline, CDR1 is SNHLY and CDR2 is FYNNEI. The CDR3 is made up of 15 amino acids. Trimming removed 6 bases from V and 2 bases from J; junction bases left unmatched: 4. CDR3 protein: CASRRDRATNEKLFF. The CDR3 region has the DNA TGTGCCAGCAGAAGGGACAGGGCTACTAATGAAAAACTGTTTTTT.

This rearrangement joins TRBV5-1 to TRBJ1-5; D not resolved. The CDR3 loop spans 13 amino acids. Trimming cost V 8 bases and J 0 bases, with 9 bases left between them. CDR1 and CDR2 (germline): SGHRS, YFSETQ. This CDR3 is CASLLYSNQPQHF. The CDR3 DNA reads as TGCGCCAGTCTCCTCTATAGCAATCAGCCCCAGCATTTT. Full variable domain (rest looked up from reference TRBV5-1 and TRBJ1-5): KAGVTQTPRYLIKTRGQQVTLSCSPISGHRSVSWYQQTPGQGLQFLFEYFSETQRNKGNFPGRFSGRQFSNSRSEMNVSTLELGDSALYLCASLLYSNQPQHFGDGTRLSIL.

V and J are TRBV25-1 and TRBJ2-5; D perhaps matches TRBD1 (5 bases). CDR3 size: 13 residues. Germline V CDR1 and CDR2: MGHDK, SYGVNS. Trimming took off 3 bases at V and 3 bases at J, with 8 bases between the two ends. The CDR3 nucleotides are TGTGCCAGCAGTGAGGACAACGAAGAGACCCAGTACTTC. It codes for CASSEDNEETQYF. The complete variable domain, with remaining parts taken from reference TRBV25-1 and TRBJ2-5, reads EADIYQTPRYLVIGTGKKITLECSQTMGHDKMYWYQQDPGMELHLIHYSYGVNSTEKGDLSSESTVSRIRTEHFPLTLESARPSHTSQYLCASSEDNEETQYFGPGTRLLVL.

This chain joins TRBV27 and TRBJ1-2, with 12 bases fitting TRBD1. In germline, CDR1 is MNHEY, CDR2 SMNVEV (reference sequence). The CDR3 consists of 15 residues. V shed 3 bases and J 5 bases; nucleotides not matched to a gene: 4. Here the CDR3 DNA reads TGTGCCAGCAGTTTCAGGGACAGGGGGCGTTATGGCTACACCTTC. This encodes CASSFRDRGRYGYTF.

CDR3 in amino acids: CALGSSKNSPLHF. CDR3 coding DNA: TGTGCCTTAGGGAGCAGTAAGAATTCACCCCTCCACTTT. The V and J genes are TRBV5-3 and TRBJ1-6, with D uncertain. TRBV5-3 is marked as an open reading frame, function uncertain. The CDR3 sequence is 13 residues long. The germline V and J ends were trimmed by 10 bases and 7 bases, with 15 bases remaining between them.

V and J are TRBV6-5 and TRBJ1-2; possibly TRBD1 for D (6 bases). The CDR3 is 14 residues long. The V end was cut by 6 bases, the J end by 5 bases, with 16 bases between. The germline V gene has CDR1 MNHEY and CDR2 SVGAGI. DNA of the CDR3: TGTGCCAGCAGCCTAACCCGGACAGCTTATGGCTACACCTTC. Its translation is CASSLTRTAYGYTF.

The J gene is TRBJ2-1, the V gene TRBV2; TRBD2 aligns across 11 bases. The CDR3 runs to 15 residues. Germline CDR1 and CDR2: SNHLY and FYNNEI. V shed 6 bases and J 4 bases; nucleotides not matched to a gene: 5. The CDR3 DNA is TGTGCCAGCAGGCCACTAGCGGGGGCTTACAATGAGCAGTTCTTC. Its protein is CASRPLAGAYNEQFF.

The gene calls are TRBV19 and TRBJ1-2, with TRBD1 matching 12 bases. V lost 5 bases and J lost 4; bases outside the gene matches: 2. CDR1 is LNHDA, CDR2 SQIVND, per germline (reference sequence). The CDR3 loop spans 14 amino acids. The CDR3 is CASSLGQGAYGYTF. In nucleotides, the CDR3 is TGTGCCAGTAGTCTGGGACAGGGGGCCTATGGCTACACCTTC.

The rearrangement links TRBV24-1 to TRBJ2-7; D may be TRBD1 (5 bases). Per the germline V gene, CDR1 is KGHDR and CDR2 is SFDVKD. V lost 3 bases, J lost 2 bases, and 10 bases lay in between. This CDR3 is 14 amino acids long. The CDR3 protein is CATSDPSTAYEQYF. For the CDR3, the DNA is TGTGCCACCAGTGATCCATCGACAGCCTACGAGCAGTACTTC.

V and J are TRBV7-9 and TRBJ2-3; 7 nucleotides agree with TRBD1. Germline CDR1 SEHNR, CDR2 FQNEAQ (reference sequence). J lost 3 bases, V lost 1 base, and 4 bases had no gene match. The CDR3 consists of 15 residues. The DNA for the CDR3 is TGTGCCAGCAGCTTAGACAGGGGTGGGACAGATACGCAGTATTTT. It translates to CASSLDRGGTDTQYF.

The J gene is TRBJ2-6, the V gene TRBV11-2; 7 bases fit TRBD2. The CDR3 consists of 16 residues. J gave up 0 bases and V 4 bases, and 3 bases lay outside the gene matches. The germline V gene encodes CDR1 SGHAT and CDR2 FQNNGV. The CDR3 region has the DNA TGTGCCAGCAGCTCCTGGACTAGCTCTGGGGCCAACGTCCTGACTTTC. Residues: CASSSWTSSGANVLTF.

The rearrangement joins TRBV6-5 to TRBJ2-1, with TRBD2 matching 8 bases. The CDR3 has 15 amino acids. V lost 6 bases, J lost 0 bases, and 4 bases stayed unmatched. Germline CDR1 is MNHEY and CDR2 is SVGAGI. The DNA of the CDR3 is TGTGCCAGCAGCGTTAGCGGGGCCTCCTACAATGAGCAGTTCTTC. Amino acid sequence: CASSVSGASYNEQFF.

V gene TRBV6-2 or TRBV6-3 combines with J gene TRBJ1-1, with D tentatively TRBD1 (5 bases). CDR3 length: 12 amino acids. The ends were cut back, 4 bases at V and 4 bases at J, with 7 bases in the middle. Germline assignment: CDR1 MNHEY and CDR2 SVGEGT. This CDR3 reads CASSSGGTEAFF. As DNA, the CDR3 is TGTGCCAGCAGTTCCGGGGGCACTGAAGCTTTCTTT.

This rearrangement joins TRBV28 to TRBJ1-6, with 9 bases aligning to TRBD1. The CDR3 totals 14 residues. Germline-derived CDR1 and CDR2 are MDHEN and SYDVKM. The J segment lost 10 bases and the V segment lost 7 bases, leaving 8 bases of the junction unmatched. CDR3 amino acids: CASTAGTGWSPLHF. For the CDR3, the DNA is TGTGCCAGCACCGCCGGGACAGGGTGGTCACCCCTCCACTTT.

This clone was counted once. The J gene is TRBJ1-2, the V gene TRBV6-4; D is uncertain. The germline gives CDR1 MRHNA, CDR2 SNTAGT. The CDR3 totals 12 residues. V shed 0 bases and J shed 11 bases, with 10 bases lying between them. CDR3 nucleotide sequence: TGTGCCAGCAGTGACTCGAGGTCGAAGTACACCTTC. Its protein is CASSDSRSKYTF.

This chain links TRBV7-6 with TRBJ2-1; 8 bases match TRBD1. V trimming: 3 bases; J trimming: 3 bases; junction bases outside the gene matches: 7. Germline V gene data show CDR1 as SGHVS and CDR2 as FNYEAQ. The CDR3 totals 16 residues. CDR3 DNA sequence: TGTGCCAGCAGCTTTGTGACAGGGGACTTCTACAATGAGCAGTTCTTC. Translated: CASSFVTGDFYNEQFF.

The rearrangement links TRBV9 to TRBJ1-4, with TRBD1 matching 7 bases. Per the germline V gene, CDR1 is SGDLS and CDR2 is YYNGEE. Trimming at V came to 4 bases and at J to 12 bases, leaving 12 bases not matched to a gene. The CDR3 is 14 residues long. In DNA, the CDR3 is TGTGCCAGCAGCCCGACGGACAGGCAAGGGGAACTGTTTTTT. Protein: CASSPTDRQGELFF.